Following are 15 T cell receptor beta chains from one sample sequenced in a study of blood T cells in healthy people across ages. The use of a sample-barcoded 5' primer and a J-beta primer mix characterized a second PCR of roughly 6 to 12 cycles. TCRdb reprocessed the 5' RACE reads with MiXCR, giving one entry per CDR3 protein. The sample consists of 700,000 to 900,000 distinct CDR3 sequences, around a quarter of them appearing once. The same data also contributed to another study, on T cells of mothers and their children.

Sequenced material: blood. The receptors come from a boy younger than 18 in good health.

The CDR3 is CASSIGTAGDEQYF. CDR3 in DNA: TGTGCCAGCAGCATTGGGACCGCAGGCGACGAGCAGTACTTC. The chain couples TRBV7-9 to TRBJ2-5; D may match TRBD1 or TRBD2 (5 bases each). The DNA end is a closer match to TRBJ2-7, so the J assignment may be wrong. CDR3 length equals 14 residues. CDR1 and CDR2 from the germline V gene are SEHNR and FQNEAQ (reference sequence).

This clonotype was counted a few times. J is TRBJ2-3 and V is TRBV29-1; TRBD2 is a possible D gene (5 bases). There are 16 residues in the CDR3. The V and J ends lost 6 bases and 2 bases respectively, with 21 bases between them. Looked up from germline, CDR1 is SQVTM and CDR2 is ANQGSEA. The DNA for the CDR3 is TGCAGCGTGGTTGGGAGTCCGGACGACCTCACAGATACGCAGTATTTT. Its protein product is CSVVGSPDDLTDTQYF.

The table lists this clonotype with a few counts. This rearrangement joins TRBV9 to TRBJ2-5; 7 bases agree with TRBD2. The J call is doubtful: the DNA matches TRBJ2-1 better. Germline V gene data show CDR1 as SGDLS and CDR2 as YYNGEE. CDR3 length equals 15 residues. CDR3 loop: CASSVDPAGYNEQFF. The CDR3 nucleotides read TGTGCCAGCAGCGTAGATCCAGCGGGGTACAATGAGCAGTTCTTC.

The CDR3 sequence: CASSVGDREGSYEQYF. The CDR3 region has the DNA TGTGCCAGCAGCGTAGGGGACAGGGAAGGGTCCTACGAGCAGTACTTC. The chain links TRBV9 to TRBJ2-7, with 9 bases identical to TRBD1. Germline V gives CDR1 SGDLS, CDR2 YYNGEE. The CDR3 has 16 residues. After removal of 0 bases from V and 1 base from J, the junction contained 5 bases not matched to a gene. Looking up the rest from reference TRBV9 and TRBJ2-7 gives the full variable domain: DSGVTQTPKHLITATGQRVTLRCSPRSGDLSVYWYQQSLDQGLQFLIQYYNGEERAKGNILERFSAQQFPDLHSELNLSSLELGDSALYFCASSVGDREGSYEQYFGPGTRLTVT.

The chain has TRBV12-3 or TRBV12-4 and TRBJ2-3; 11 nucleotides match TRBD2. J was trimmed by 2 bases and V by 0 bases; bases with no gene match: 4. The CDR3 is 17 residues long. The CDR3 DNA is TGTGCCAGCAGTTTAGCTGTACTAGCGGGGGCCACAGATACGCAGTATTTT. This encodes CASSLAVLAGATDTQYF.

This clonotype was picked up a small number of times. The chain couples TRBV12-3 or TRBV12-4 to TRBJ1-2; D gene unclear. The CDR3 extends over 14 amino acids. V gave up 6 bases and J gave up 5 bases, with 16 bases separating them. Here the CDR3 DNA reads TGTGCCAGCAGGGCCAGCAGTACCACATATGGCTACACCTTC. Its protein product is CASRASSTTYGYTF.

The J gene is TRBJ2-7, the V gene TRBV12-3 or TRBV12-4; a weak D match, TRBD2 (5 bases). The V end was cut by 1 base, the J end by 7 bases, with 17 bases between. CDR3 length: 15 amino acids. The CDR3 DNA reads as TGTGCCAGCAGTTTAGGTGGCGAGCGGAAGGAGGAGCAGTACTTC. Translating gives CASSLGGERKEEQYF.

This chain joins TRBV6-6 and TRBJ2-7; tentatively, D is TRBD1 (6 bases). V was shortened by 8 bases and J by 6 bases, with 14 bases between the two germline ends. Germline lookup yields CDR1 MNHNY and CDR2 SVGAGI (reference sequence). The CDR3 has 12 residues. DNA for the CDR3: TGTGCCAGCTCTGCAGGGGCAGGCGAGCAGTACTTC. It translates to CASSAGAGEQYF.

The chain employs TRBV20-1 and TRBJ1-2; D might be TRBD1 (6 bases). The CDR3 is 13 amino acids. Trimming pared 0 bases from V and 6 bases from J, leaving 11 bases between. The germline V gene has CDR1 DFQATT and CDR2 SNEGSKA (reference sequence). The CDR3 DNA reads as TGCAGTGCTAGAGAGGGCAGGGGTGATGGCTACACCTTC. This translates into CSAREGRGDGYTF.

This clonotype was seen a few times. The chain joins TRBV12-5 to TRBJ1-4, with a weak D call TRBD1 (6 bases). The germline gives CDR1 LGHNT, CDR2 FRNRAP. Trimming removed 5 bases from V and 8 bases from J, with 12 bases in between. There are 13 residues in the CDR3. CDR3: CASGPYTGEKLFF. DNA of the CDR3: TGTGCTAGTGGTCCCTATACAGGGGAAAAACTGTTTTTT.

This clonotype was seen a few times. This sequence joins TRBV6-6 and TRBJ2-5; 10 positions match TRBD1. This CDR3 has 15 amino acids. Germline lookup yields CDR1 MNHNY and CDR2 SVGAGI (reference sequence). Trimming cost V 2 bases and J 5 bases; bases outside gene matches: 5. In DNA, the CDR3 is TGTGCCAGCAGTTACGGGGGACAGGGGAGGGAGACCCAGTACTTC. Translation gives CASSYGGQGRETQYF.

The table lists this clonotype with a few counts. The chain is built from TRBV5-5 and TRBJ2-3; 7 bases agree with TRBD1. The germline gives CDR1 SGHKS, CDR2 YYEKEE (reference sequence). The CDR3 length is 17 residues. V was pared by 4 bases and J by 0 bases, with 11 bases of the junction left unmatched. The DNA for the CDR3 is TGTGCCAGCAGCACCCTACAGGGGTGGACTAGCACAGATACGCAGTATTTT. It specifies CASSTLQGWTSTDTQYF.

This sequence joins TRBV28 and TRBJ2-1; D not resolved. V lost 3 bases, J lost 7 bases, and 13 bases lay in between. The CDR3 extends over 14 amino acids. Germline loops: CDR1 MDHEN, CDR2 SYDVKM. The DNA of the CDR3 is TGTGCCAGCAGTTTGTCCCACGGCGCGAATGAGCAGTTCTTC. Translating gives CASSLSHGANEQFF.

This clonotype was counted a few times. V usage is TRBV7-9 and J usage is TRBJ1-3, with D unclear. Germline V gene sequence: CDR1 SEHNR, CDR2 FQNEAQ (reference sequence). The length of the CDR3 is 15 residues. Trimming pared 6 bases from V and 2 bases from J, leaving 14 bases between. The CDR3 spells CASSLRSRTGNTIYF. The CDR3 bases are TGTGCCAGCAGTTTGAGGTCCCGGACTGGAAACACCATATATTTT.

The chain is built from TRBV4-1 and TRBJ1-2; D perhaps matches TRBD1 (6 bases). The CDR3 is 15 residues long. Germline V gene data show CDR1 as MGHRA and CDR2 as YSYEKL. Trimming took 2 bases from V and 8 from J, leaving 18 bases between them. This CDR3 reads CASSQSTGAGEGYTF. CDR3 DNA: TGCGCCAGCAGCCAAAGCACGGGGGCCGGGGAAGGCTACACCTTC.